The rows below give T cell receptor beta chains drawn from one sample of a study of glioma-infiltrating T cells. One entry per CDR3 protein, called by TCRdb with MiXCR from the multiplex PCR reads. The sample shows about 180,000 distinct CDR3 sequences, around 40% of them seen only once. Sequencing was done on a sample of glioma tissue, nonneoplastic brain tissue, or PBMCs (not recorded which). The receptor source for this set is a human donor with low-grade glioma or glioblastoma, undergoing nonglioma brain surgery, or in good health (not recorded which). CDR3s include the opening cysteine and the closing phenylalanine or tryptophan. The order of the fields is D gene, J gene, V gene, CDR3 protein. The D gene is left open where the match is weak.

NA | TRBJ1-1 | TRBV4-1 | CASSRVGQFMEAFF
TRBD2 | TRBJ2-2 | TRBV5-6 | CASSLYGTSSPGELFF
NA | TRBJ2-2 | TRBV19 | CASRVRGVFTGELFF
NA | TRBJ1-5 | TRBV19 | CASSVQGHQPQHF
NA | TRBJ2-3 | TRBV7-9 | CASSTGTRTDTQYF
NA | TRBJ2-7 | TRBV19 | CASSVNTGFGYEQYF
NA | TRBJ1-5 | TRBV28 | CASSLFRPTSSNQPQHF
TRBD1 | TRBJ2-2 | TRBV7-2 | CASSSRTGASRELFF
TRBD2 | TRBJ2-1 | TRBV20-1 | CSATPLGSGRTYNQQFF
TRBD2 | TRBJ2-7 | TRBV4-2 | CASSQAGIAGGHHEQYF
TRBD2 | TRBJ2-5 | TRBV24-1 | CATSDPGTSAYQETQYF
NA | TRBJ2-7 | TRBV20-1 | CSARDSLAGSYEQYF
NA | TRBJ2-1 | TRBV18 | CASSPGRGLTNEQFF
TRBD1 | TRBJ2-3 | TRBV7-2 | CASSPDRALDTQYF
NA | TRBJ2-1 | TRBV2 | CASSERGAYNEQFF
NA | TRBJ2-3 | TRBV4-2 | CASSQELLQITDTQYF
TRBD2 | TRBJ2-3 | TRBV6-2/TRBV6-3 | CATDRTSGSKDTQYF
NA | TRBJ2-2 | TRBV2 | CATQGSVNTGELFF
TRBD2 | TRBJ2-1 | TRBV7-2 | CASSYDSGGYNEQFF
TRBD2 | TRBJ2-7 | TRBV2 | CASSGISTSGRSYEQYF
TRBD1 | TRBJ1-5 | TRBV20-1 | CSAGQGDRVQPQHF
TRBD2 | TRBJ2-1 | TRBV12-3/TRBV12-4 | CASRGPAGARNEQFF
NA | TRBJ2-7 | TRBV29-1 | CSVAPLPAGSYEQYF
NA | TRBJ1-2 | TRBV24-1 | CATSEQDFYGYTF
NA | TRBJ1-4 | TRBV9 | CASSPDEKLFF
TRBD2 | TRBJ2-1 | TRBV19 | CASSSIAGGGYNEQFF
NA | TRBJ1-4 | TRBV28 | CASSLWVGAANEKLFF
TRBD1 | TRBJ1-1 | TRBV29-1 | CSGRQWDRDTEAFF
TRBD2 | TRBJ2-5 | TRBV3-1 | CASSHTLAGVEETQYF
TRBD1 | TRBJ2-5 | TRBV19 | CASSIGGTGGLETQYF
NA | TRBJ1-5 | TRBV24-1 | CATSEGTNRDRQPQHF
TRBD2 | TRBJ2-7 | TRBV20-1 | CSARTSGTILEQYF
NA | TRBJ2-4 | TRBV29-1 | CSVAVGNIQYF
NA | TRBJ2-4 | TRBV20-1 | CSASLDKNIKYF
NA | TRBJ2-3 | TRBV20-1 | CSAMRQGVADTQYF
NA | TRBJ1-5 | TRBV4-1 | CASIQEGRTSNQPQHF
NA | TRBJ2-2 | TRBV3-1 | CASSQGPHYTGELFF
NA | TRBJ1-2 | TRBV20-1 | CSALTRGGIYGYTF
NA | TRBJ2-3 | TRBV4-1 | CASSQDVLTDTQYF
NA | TRBJ2-3 | TRBV29-1 | CSVPLLGSGDTQYF
TRBD2 | TRBJ2-1 | TRBV11-2 | CASSLLAGGSNEQFF
NA | TRBJ2-3 | TRBV7-9 | CASSLIREWMDTQYF
NA | TRBJ2-1 | TRBV28 | CASKAPDVNEQFF
TRBD1 | TRBJ1-2 | TRBV4-2 | CASSQGQDYGYTF
NA | TRBJ2-5 | TRBV29-1 | CRAQGVGSGETQYF
NA | TRBJ1-5 | TRBV6-6 | CASSYNNQPQHF
TRBD2 | TRBJ2-1 | TRBV27 | CASSASGSNEQFF
NA | TRBJ2-7 | TRBV28 | CASSPTIGISHEQYF
TRBD1 | TRBJ2-1 | TRBV6-1 | CASSRDRVAEQFF
TRBD2 | TRBJ2-6 | TRBV6-1 | CASSFGEGSGANVLTF
TRBD2 | TRBJ2-1 | TRBV4-2 | CASSQESTSGGEQFF
TRBD2 | TRBJ2-3 | TRBV14 | CASSQEVLAGISTDTQYF
TRBD2 | TRBJ2-7 | TRBV29-1 | CSDGLAGGVEQYF
NA | TRBJ1-1 | TRBV6-1 | CASTATGRMNTEAFF
TRBD1 | TRBJ2-7 | TRBV3-1 | CASSFRTGGIGEEQYF